The T cell receptor beta chain described here comes from a study of T-cell memory formation after mild COVID-19. The germline gives CDR1 SGHRS, CDR2 YFSETQ. The CDR3 totals 14 residues. The V gene lost 1 base and the J gene lost 0 bases, with 7 bases spanning the gap. 5'RACE with constant-segment primers built TCRalpha and TCRbeta cDNA libraries with UMIs. TCRdb re-derived calls from the 5' RACE reads in MiXCR, one entry per CDR3 protein. The data hold approximately 46,000 distinct CDR3 sequences, with over 6.5% observed a single time. Study results and caveats: Pre-infection memory held some responding clones, suggesting pre-existing cross-reactive T cells responded.

The sample holds many counts of this clonotype. What it binds is not known. V usage is TRBV5-1 and J usage is TRBJ1-1, with no clear D. The receptor comes from an adult who had mild COVID-19 (a few samples of this study predate the infection). Cell type and time point are not known. The sample was PBMCs or a T cell subset sorted from them (not recorded which). This CDR3 reads CASSLRQLNTEAFF. The CDR3 coding sequence is TGCGCCAGCAGCTTGAGGCAGTTGAACACTGAAGCTTTCTTT.